The 11 T cell receptor beta chains below all came from one sample that was sequenced in a study of blood T cell repertoires in COVID-19. TCRdb's copy holds only in-frame clones and misses some; the assay was immunoSEQ multiplex PCR. The table lists approximately 32,000 clones, around 90% of them singletons. Source material: peripheral blood. Receptors originate from a man aged 60 to 75 with active COVID-19.

This chain links TRBV19 with TRBJ1-5; D is uncertain. There are 14 residues in the CDR3. Germline CDR1 and CDR2: LNHDA and SQIVND (reference sequence). V shed 5 bases and J shed 2 bases, with 10 bases lying between them. The CDR3 DNA is TGTGCCAGTAGTGCTTACACCGGCAATCAGCCCCAGCATTTT. Translating gives CASSAYTGNQPQHF.

CDR3 bases: TGCGCCAGCAGCCCTTTCGGGACTAGCGATGGTGAGCAGTTCTTC. Its protein product is CASSPFGTSDGEQFF. The chain links TRBV5-1 to TRBJ2-1, with 10 bases fitting TRBD2. Germline values: CDR1 SGHRS, CDR2 YFSETQ. There are 15 residues in the CDR3. V lost 4 bases, J lost 9 bases, and 10 bases stayed unmatched.

The chain recombines TRBV19 with TRBJ1-1; D uncertain. The CDR3 is 13 amino acids. Trimming cost V 5 bases and J 2 bases, with 9 bases left between them. Per the germline V gene, CDR1 is LNHDA and CDR2 is SQIVND (reference sequence). This chain's CDR3 is CASSPGYNTEAFF. CDR3 nucleotides: TGTGCCAGTAGTCCCGGTTATAACACTGAAGCTTTCTTT.

CDR3 nucleotides: TGTGCCAGCAGCGCCATCGGGACAGGGAACACTGAAGCTTTCTTT. Protein: CASSAIGTGNTEAFF. This sequence joins TRBV9 and TRBJ1-1, with TRBD1 matching over 8 bases. The germline CDR1 and CDR2 sequences are SGDLS and YYNGEE. V lost 3 bases to trimming and J lost 1 base; unmatched junction nucleotides: 5. The CDR3 extends over 15 amino acids.

This clone has a single count. This chain links TRBV5-6 with TRBJ2-1; 9 nucleotides agree with TRBD2. With V trimmed by 3 bases and J by 3 bases, 4 bases remained unmatched. CDR1 is SGHDT and CDR2 is YYEEEE in the germline V gene. This CDR3 contains 15 residues. CDR3 nucleotide sequence: TGTGCCAGCAGCTCCCTAGCGGGGTTCTACAATGAGCAGTTCTTC. The encoded protein is CASSSLAGFYNEQFF.

This clone occurred once. The CDR3 nucleotides are TGTGCCAGCAGCTTGGGAAGACAGGTCGGGCACGGTGGCTACACCTTC. Translation: CASSLGRQVGHGGYTF. This chain links TRBV5-5 with TRBJ1-2; D is perhaps TRBD1 (6 bases). V lost 0 bases to trimming and J lost 7 bases, with 19 bases between them. In germline, CDR1 is SGHKS, CDR2 YYEKEE (reference sequence). CDR3 length equals 16 residues.

This chain uses TRBV7-9 with TRBJ2-1; the D gene is possibly TRBD1 (6 bases). The CDR3 covers 14 residues. Trimming removed 7 bases from V and 4 bases from J, with 14 bases in between. Germline CDR1 reads SEHNR; CDR2 reads FQNEAQ (reference sequence). The CDR3 reads CASTSGTNYNEQFF. The CDR3 region has the DNA TGTGCCAGCACCTCCGGGACAAATTACAATGAGCAGTTCTTC.

J is TRBJ1-1 and V is TRBV4-2, with 7 bases lining up with TRBD1. The J segment lost 1 base and the V segment lost 1 base, leaving 6 bases of the junction unmatched. Germline assignment: CDR1 LGHNA and CDR2 YNFKEQ. The CDR3 has 16 residues. CDR3 protein: CASSQATAGGNTEAFF. The DNA for the CDR3 is TGTGCCAGCAGCCAAGCCACGGCAGGGGGGAACACTGAAGCTTTCTTT.

The chain employs TRBV6-4 and TRBJ2-3; 7 bases map to TRBD2. Trimming at V came to 3 bases and at J to 1 base, leaving 4 bases not matched to a gene. Germline V CDR1 and CDR2: MRHNA, SNTAGT. There are 15 residues in the CDR3. CDR3 protein: CASSDGLAGTDTQYF. CDR3 nucleotide sequence: TGTGCCAGCAGTGATGGGCTAGCGGGCACAGATACGCAGTATTTT.

Only one count was recorded for this clone. The rearrangement joins TRBV4-3 to TRBJ2-3; the match to TRBD2 covers 8 bases. CDR3 length equals 18 residues. Losses at the gene ends were 4 bases for V and 6 bases for J; bases not matched to a gene: 18. Germline lookup yields CDR1 LGHNA and CDR2 YSLEER. The CDR3 region has the DNA TGCGCCAGCAGCCGAACCGCTGCATCGAGCGGGAGTTCTGATACGCAGTATTTT. Residues: CASSRTAASSGSSDTQYF.

The table lists this clone with a count of one. This chain connects TRBV11-2 to TRBJ2-7; 15 bases line up with TRBD2. V gave up 3 bases and J gave up 3 bases; unmatched junction bases: 9. In germline, CDR1 is SGHAT, CDR2 FQNNGV. The CDR3 length is 18 residues. CDR3 protein: CASSFPRTSGRALYEQYF. The CDR3 DNA reads as TGTGCCAGCAGCTTTCCCCGGACTAGCGGGAGGGCCCTCTACGAGCAGTACTTC.